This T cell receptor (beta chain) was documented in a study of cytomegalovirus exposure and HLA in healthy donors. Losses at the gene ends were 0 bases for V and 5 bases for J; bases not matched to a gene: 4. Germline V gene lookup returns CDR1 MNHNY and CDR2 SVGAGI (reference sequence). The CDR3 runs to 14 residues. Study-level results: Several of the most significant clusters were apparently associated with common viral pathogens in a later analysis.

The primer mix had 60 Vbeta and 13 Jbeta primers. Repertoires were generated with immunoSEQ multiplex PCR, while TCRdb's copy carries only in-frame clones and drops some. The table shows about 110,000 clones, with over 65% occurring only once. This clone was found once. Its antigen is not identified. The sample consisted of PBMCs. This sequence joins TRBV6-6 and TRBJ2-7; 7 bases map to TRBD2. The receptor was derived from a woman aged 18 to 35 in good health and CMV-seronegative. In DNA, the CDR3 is TGTGCCAGCAGTTACTCGAGTGGGAGGGACGAGCAGTACGTC. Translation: CASSYSSGRDEQYV.